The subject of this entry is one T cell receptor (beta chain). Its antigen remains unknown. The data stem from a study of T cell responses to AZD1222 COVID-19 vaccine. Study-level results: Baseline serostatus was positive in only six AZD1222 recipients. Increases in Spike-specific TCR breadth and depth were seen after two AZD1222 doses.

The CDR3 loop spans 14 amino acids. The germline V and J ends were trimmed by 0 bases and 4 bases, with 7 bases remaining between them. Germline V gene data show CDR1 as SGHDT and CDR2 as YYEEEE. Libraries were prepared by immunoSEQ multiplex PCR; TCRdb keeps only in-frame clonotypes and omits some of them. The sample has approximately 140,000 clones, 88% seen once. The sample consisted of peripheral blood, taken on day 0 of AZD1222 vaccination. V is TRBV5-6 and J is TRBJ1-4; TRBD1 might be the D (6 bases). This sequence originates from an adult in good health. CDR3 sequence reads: CASSLAGVNEKLFF. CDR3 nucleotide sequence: TGTGCCAGCAGCTTGGCAGGGGTTAATGAAAAACTGTTTTTT.